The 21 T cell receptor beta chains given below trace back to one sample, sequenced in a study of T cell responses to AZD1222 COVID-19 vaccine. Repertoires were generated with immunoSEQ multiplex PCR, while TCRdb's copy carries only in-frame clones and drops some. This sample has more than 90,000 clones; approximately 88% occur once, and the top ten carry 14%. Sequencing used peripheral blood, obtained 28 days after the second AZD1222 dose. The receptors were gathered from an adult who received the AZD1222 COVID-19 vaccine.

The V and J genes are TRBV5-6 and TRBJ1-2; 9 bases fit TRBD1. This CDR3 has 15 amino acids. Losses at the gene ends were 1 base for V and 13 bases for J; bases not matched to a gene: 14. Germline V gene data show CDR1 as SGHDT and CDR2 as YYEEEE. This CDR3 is CASSLLGLQGAIGTF. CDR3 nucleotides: TGTGCCAGCAGCTTGCTCGGCTTACAGGGGGCTATTGGCACCTTC.

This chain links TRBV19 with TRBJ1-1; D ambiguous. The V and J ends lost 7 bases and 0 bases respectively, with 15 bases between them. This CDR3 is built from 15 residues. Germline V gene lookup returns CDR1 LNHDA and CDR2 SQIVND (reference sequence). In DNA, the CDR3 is TGTGCCAGTACGAACCGGGGTCCTATGAACACTGAAGCTTTCTTT. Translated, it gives CASTNRGPMNTEAFF. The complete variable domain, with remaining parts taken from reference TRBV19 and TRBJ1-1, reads DGGITQSPKYLFRKEGQNVTLSCEQNLNHDAMYWYRQDPGQGLRLIYYSQIVNDFQKGDIAEGYSVSREKKESFPLTVTSAQKNPTAFYLCASTNRGPMNTEAFFGQGTRLTVV.

The CDR3 region has the DNA TGTGCCAGCAGCCCCAGGGGTTTCGGGAACACTGAAGCTTTCTTT. It is translated as CASSPRGFGNTEAFF. This chain joins TRBV7-3 and TRBJ1-1; D is perhaps TRBD1 (6 bases). The V end was cut by 5 bases, the J end by 1 base, with 14 bases between. The CDR3 runs 15 residues. Germline V gene data show CDR1 as SGHTA and CDR2 as FQGTGA. Together with reference TRBV7-3 and TRBJ1-1, the CDR3 gives the full variable domain: GAGVSQTPSNKVTEKGKYVELRCDPISGHTALYWYRQSLGQGPEFLIYFQGTGAADDSGLPNDRFFAVRPEGSVSTLKIQRTERGDSAVYLCASSPRGFGNTEAFFGQGTRLTVV.

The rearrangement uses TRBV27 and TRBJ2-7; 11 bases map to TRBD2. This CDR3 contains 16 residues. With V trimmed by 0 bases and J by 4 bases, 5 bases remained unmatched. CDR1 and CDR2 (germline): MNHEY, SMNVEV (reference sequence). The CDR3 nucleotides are TGTGCCAGCAGTTTATCGGCACTAGCGGGAGTTTACGAGCAGTACTTC. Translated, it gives CASSLSALAGVYEQYF.

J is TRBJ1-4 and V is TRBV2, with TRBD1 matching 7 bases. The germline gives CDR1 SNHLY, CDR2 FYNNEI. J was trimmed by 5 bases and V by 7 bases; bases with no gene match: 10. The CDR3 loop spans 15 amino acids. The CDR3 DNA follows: TGTGCCAGCAATTACGCGACAGGGCTGAATGAAAAACTGTTTTTT. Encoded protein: CASNYATGLNEKLFF.

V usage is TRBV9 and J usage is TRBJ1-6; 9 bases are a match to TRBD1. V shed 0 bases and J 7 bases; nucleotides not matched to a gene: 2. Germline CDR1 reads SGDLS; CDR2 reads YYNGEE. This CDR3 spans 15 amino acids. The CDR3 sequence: CASSVGTGANSPLHF. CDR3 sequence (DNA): TGTGCCAGCAGCGTAGGGACAGGGGCGAATTCACCCCTCCACTTT.

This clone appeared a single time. The CDR3 region has the DNA TGCAGCGTTGAAACTTCGTATGGCTACACCTTC. It codes for CSVETSYGYTF. The J gene is TRBJ1-2, the V gene TRBV29-1, with D unclear. CDR1 SQVTM and CDR2 ANQGSEA come from the germline V gene. The CDR3 contains 11 residues. V gave up 2 bases and J gave up 5 bases, with 6 bases separating them.

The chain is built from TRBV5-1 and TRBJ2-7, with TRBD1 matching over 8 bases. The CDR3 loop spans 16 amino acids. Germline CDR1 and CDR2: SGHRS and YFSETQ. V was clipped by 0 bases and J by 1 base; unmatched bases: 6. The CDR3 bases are TGCGCCAGCAGCTTGGGGACAGGGATCGGGTCCTACGAGCAGTACTTC. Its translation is CASSLGTGIGSYEQYF.

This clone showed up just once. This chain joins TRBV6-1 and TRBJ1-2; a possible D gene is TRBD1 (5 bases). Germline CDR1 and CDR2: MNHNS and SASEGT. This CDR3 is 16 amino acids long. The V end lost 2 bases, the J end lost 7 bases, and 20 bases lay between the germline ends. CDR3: CASSEFQGGVVVGYTF. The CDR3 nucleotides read TGTGCCAGCAGTGAATTTCAAGGAGGGGTGGTTGTTGGCTACACCTTC.

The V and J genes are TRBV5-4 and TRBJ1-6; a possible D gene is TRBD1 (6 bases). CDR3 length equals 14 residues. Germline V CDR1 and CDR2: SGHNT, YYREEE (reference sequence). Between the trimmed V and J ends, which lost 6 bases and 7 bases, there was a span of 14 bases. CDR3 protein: CASTPDSGNSPLHF. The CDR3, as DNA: TGTGCCAGCACCCCGGACAGCGGGAATTCACCCCTCCACTTT.

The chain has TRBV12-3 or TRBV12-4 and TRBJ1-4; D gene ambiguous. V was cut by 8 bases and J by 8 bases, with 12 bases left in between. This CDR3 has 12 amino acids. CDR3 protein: CASGEAAEKLFF. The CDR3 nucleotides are TGTGCCAGCGGTGAGGCAGCAGAAAAACTGTTTTTT.

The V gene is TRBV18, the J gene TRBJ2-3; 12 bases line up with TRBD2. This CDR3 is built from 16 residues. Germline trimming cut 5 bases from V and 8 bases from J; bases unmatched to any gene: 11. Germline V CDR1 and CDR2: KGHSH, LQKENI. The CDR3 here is CASSRGLAGRGGTQYF. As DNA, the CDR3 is TGTGCCAGCTCAAGAGGACTAGCGGGAAGGGGAGGTACGCAGTATTTT.

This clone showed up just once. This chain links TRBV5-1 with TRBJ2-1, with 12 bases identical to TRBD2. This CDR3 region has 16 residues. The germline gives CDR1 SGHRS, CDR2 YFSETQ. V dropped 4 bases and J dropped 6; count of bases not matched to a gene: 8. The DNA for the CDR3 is TGCGCCAGCAGCCCCCCAGGACTAGCGGGATTCAATGAGCAGTTCTTC. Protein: CASSPPGLAGFNEQFF.

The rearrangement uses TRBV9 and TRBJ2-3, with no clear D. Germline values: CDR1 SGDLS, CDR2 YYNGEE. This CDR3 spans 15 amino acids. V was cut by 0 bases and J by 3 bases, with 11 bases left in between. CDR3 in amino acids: CASSVAPLLTDTQYF. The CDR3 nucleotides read TGTGCCAGCAGCGTAGCCCCCCTTTTAACAGATACGCAGTATTTT. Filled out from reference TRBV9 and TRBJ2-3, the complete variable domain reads DSGVTQTPKHLITATGQRVTLRCSPRSGDLSVYWYQQSLDQGLQFLIQYYNGEERAKGNILERFSAQQFPDLHSELNLSSLELGDSALYFCASSVAPLLTDTQYFGPGTRLTVL.

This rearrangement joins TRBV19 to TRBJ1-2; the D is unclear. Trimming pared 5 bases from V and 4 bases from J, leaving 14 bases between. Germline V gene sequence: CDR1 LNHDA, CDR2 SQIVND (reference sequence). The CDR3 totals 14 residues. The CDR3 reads CASSPTRETYGYTF. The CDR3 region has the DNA TGTGCCAGTAGTCCCACAAGGGAGACCTATGGCTACACCTTC.

Here the CDR3 reads CASSEARGSGIEAFF. CDR3 bases: TGTGCCAGCAGTGAAGCCAGGGGCTCAGGGATTGAAGCTTTCTTT. The chain combines TRBV2 with TRBJ1-1, with D possibly being TRBD1 (6 bases). The V gene lost 0 bases and the J gene lost 7 bases, with 15 bases spanning the gap. The CDR3 is 15 amino acids. Looked up from germline, CDR1 is SNHLY and CDR2 is FYNNEI.

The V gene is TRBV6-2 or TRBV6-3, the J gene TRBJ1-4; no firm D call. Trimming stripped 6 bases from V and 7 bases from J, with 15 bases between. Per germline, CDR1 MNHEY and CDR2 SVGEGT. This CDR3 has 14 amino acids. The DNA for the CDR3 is TGTGCCAGCAGCGACACCCTGCGGGGTGAAAAACTGTTTTTT. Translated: CASSDTLRGEKLFF.

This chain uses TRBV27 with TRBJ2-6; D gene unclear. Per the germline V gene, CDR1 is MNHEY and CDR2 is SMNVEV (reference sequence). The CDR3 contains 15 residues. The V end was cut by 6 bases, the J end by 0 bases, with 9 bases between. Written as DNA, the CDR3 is TGTGCCAGCAGCACCCAACTCTCTGGGGCCAACGTCCTGACTTTC. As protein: CASSTQLSGANVLTF.

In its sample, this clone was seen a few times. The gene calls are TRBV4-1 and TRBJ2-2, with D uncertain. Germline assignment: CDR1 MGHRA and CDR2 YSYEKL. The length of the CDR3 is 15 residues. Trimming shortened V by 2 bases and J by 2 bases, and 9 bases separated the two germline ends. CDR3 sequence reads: CASSQNSVNTGELFF. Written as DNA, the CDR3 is TGCGCCAGCAGCCAAAATTCTGTCAACACCGGGGAGCTGTTTTTT.

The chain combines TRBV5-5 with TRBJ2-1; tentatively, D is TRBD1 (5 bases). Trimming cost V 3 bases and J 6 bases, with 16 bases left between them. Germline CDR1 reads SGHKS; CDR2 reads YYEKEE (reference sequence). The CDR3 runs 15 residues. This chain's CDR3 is CASSSLGVGSNEQFF. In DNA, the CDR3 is TGTGCCAGCAGCTCCCTAGGGGTTGGCAGCAATGAGCAGTTCTTC.

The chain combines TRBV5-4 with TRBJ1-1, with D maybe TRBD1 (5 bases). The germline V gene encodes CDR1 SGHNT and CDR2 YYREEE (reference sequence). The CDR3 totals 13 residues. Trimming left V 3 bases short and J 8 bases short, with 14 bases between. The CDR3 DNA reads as TGTGCCAGCAGCTCCACAGGATACCTCGAAGCTTTCTTT. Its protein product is CASSSTGYLEAFF.